The T cell receptor (beta chain) under discussion was sequenced for a study of Graves' ophthalmopathy and Graves' hyperthyroidism. RNA transcripts yielded amplified TCR beta CDR3 regions. Amplification began with first-round RT-PCR using HTBI primers, then second-round multiplex PCR was performed. Each CDR3 protein is one row after TCRdb ran MiXCR on the multiplex PCR reads. The table includes around 670,000 distinct CDR3 sequences, roughly 41% detected once. Whole-study results and caveats: Most thyroid-expanded clonotypes exceeding 0.001 frequency were also found in blood.

Concerning this clonotype: Its antigen is unknown.

The germline CDR1 and CDR2 sequences are SEHNR and FQNEAQ (reference sequence). The CDR3 contains 14 residues. Trimming took off 5 bases at V and 4 bases at J, with 14 bases between the two ends. The chain employs TRBV7-9 and TRBJ1-2; D call uncertain. The origin of this receptor is an adult man with Graves' ophthalmopathy. The source material was peripheral blood. The CDR3 here is CASSHGGDAYGYTF. Written as DNA, the CDR3 is TGTGCCAGCAGCCACGGTGGAGACGCCTATGGCTACACCTTC.